This T cell receptor (beta chain) was identified during a study of cytomegalovirus exposure and HLA in healthy donors. The wider study: Earlier work reported 90 million to 120 million unique TCR beta sequences from 170 million or so T cells.

Regarding the study as a whole: Within an earlier analysis, most TCR beta V segments proved productive either about 87% or about 30% of the time.

Regarding donors, all were healthy bone marrow donors. The study sampled nominally healthy donors, though unrecorded immune exposures were likely. Of note for this clone: What it binds is not known.

This PCR relied on a set of 60 Vbeta primers and 13 Jbeta primers. Only in-frame clones appear in the TCRdb table, and some are missing; sequencing was by immunoSEQ multiplex PCR. The sample shows some 170,000 clones, roughly 10% of them seen only once. The clonotype comes from a woman aged 25 to 39 in good health and CMV-seropositive. Sequenced: PBMCs.

The CDR3 loop reads CASRPIRPGLGEQTQYF. CDR3 bases: TGTGCCAGCAGACCTATTCGACCGGGACTAGGAGAGCAGACCCAGTACTTC. The V call is TRBV7-9, the J call TRBJ2-5, with 8 bases identical to TRBD2. The CDR3 sequence is 17 residues long. Germline CDR1 reads SEHNR; CDR2 reads FQNEAQ (reference sequence). The J segment lost 6 bases and the V segment lost 6 bases, leaving 18 bases of the junction unmatched.